These T cell receptor beta chains were read from a single sample in a study of cytomegalovirus exposure and HLA in healthy donors. The method was immunoSEQ multiplex PCR; TCRdb's version includes in-frame clones alone and lacks a portion of them. This sample has 50,000 to 65,000 clones, with 75% found just once. Sample: PBMCs. These receptors were taken from a woman in her thirties or forties in good health and CMV-seropositive. The CDR3 runs from the conserved cysteine through the conserved F or W. The D gene is left open where the match is weak. Part of the rows lack a size; the others show once, few, many or a class for expanded clones.

cdr3_nt,cdr3_aa,d_call,j_call,clone_size,v_call
TGTGCTAGTGTGGGACAGGCCGGGGGGGGCTACACCTTC,CASVGQAGGGYTF,TRBD1,TRBJ1-2,NA,TRBV12-5
TGTTCCAGCAGCGAATCAGGGGGTAAAGTAGGCACTGAAGCTTTCTTT,CSSSESGGKVGTEAFF,TRBD1,TRBJ1-1,NA,TRBV7-9
TGTGCCAGCAGCTTATATAGCGGGGGGGTCATTGAGCAGTTCTTC,CASSLYSGGVIEQFF,TRBD2,TRBJ2-1,NA,TRBV7-9
TGTGCCAGCTCACCACAAAGGGGCCAGAACACTGAAGCTTTCTTT,CASSPQRGQNTEAFF,NA,TRBJ1-1,NA,TRBV18
TGCGCCAGCAGCTTGGGGACAGGGGGCACAGATACGCAGTATTTT,CASSLGTGGTDTQYF,TRBD1,TRBJ2-3,NA,TRBV5-1
TGTGCCAGTCTACAGGGAAACACCGGGGAGCTGTTTTTT,CASLQGNTGELFF,NA,TRBJ2-2,NA,TRBV5-5
TGTGCCAGTAGTACACGGACAGGGTTAGGTTTTATGAACACTGAAGCTTTCTTT,CASSTRTGLGFMNTEAFF,TRBD1,TRBJ1-1,NA,TRBV19
TGTGCCAGCAGTTACGGGACTAGCGGCTACGAGCAGTACTTC,CASSYGTSGYEQYF,TRBD2,TRBJ2-7,few,TRBV6-5
TGTGCCAGCAGCTTAGGGTCCTCAGGCACTGAAGCTTTCTTT,CASSLGSSGTEAFF,NA,TRBJ1-1,few,TRBV7-9
TGTGCCAGCAGTGATGGGGGGGGCCGTGAGCAGTTCTTC,CASSDGGGREQFF,NA,TRBJ2-1,NA,TRBV2
TGCGCCAGCAGCCTCCGCCCGGAGGAAGCTTTCTTT,CASSLRPEEAFF,NA,TRBJ1-1,NA,TRBV4-1
TGTGCCAGCAGCTTGGTCCCGGGACTATCATTCTACGAGCAGTACTTC,CASSLVPGLSFYEQYF,TRBD2,TRBJ2-7,NA,TRBV5-8
TGCGCCAGCAGCTTGGCCCCAGGGTCAGATACGCAGTATTTT,CASSLAPGSDTQYF,NA,TRBJ2-3,NA,TRBV5-1
TGTGCCAGCAGCTTACACAGGGGCGATAGCAATCAGCCCCAGCATTTT,CASSLHRGDSNQPQHF,TRBD1,TRBJ1-5,NA,TRBV5-8
TGTGCCAGCAGCACGACAGCCATGAACACTGAAGCTTTCTTT,CASSTTAMNTEAFF,NA,TRBJ1-1,few,TRBV5-5
TGTGCCAGCACCCTCTCTCGGGCAGGGCCCCCCTACGAGCAGTACTTC,CASTLSRAGPPYEQYF,NA,TRBJ2-7,once,TRBV6-6
TGTGCCAGCAGTTACGCCGCCCTAGGTCAGCCCCAGCATTTT,CASSYAALGQPQHF,NA,TRBJ1-5,NA,TRBV6-6
TGTGCCAGTAGTAGGAACAGGGATTATAGCAATCAGCCCCAGCATTTT,CASSRNRDYSNQPQHF,NA,TRBJ1-5,NA,TRBV19
TGTGCCATCAGTGAGTCGAAAGGGGTCGGCAATCAGCCCCAGCATTTT,CAISESKGVGNQPQHF,NA,TRBJ1-5,NA,TRBV10-3
TGTGCCAGCAGTCTGGACAGGTCCGGCTACAATGAGCAGTTCTTC,CASSLDRSGYNEQFF,TRBD1,TRBJ2-1,NA,TRBV6-6
TGTGCCAGCAGCGACGAGAGGAGGCGGGAGGGGGGTACGCAGTATTTT,CASSDERRREGGTQYF,TRBD2,TRBJ2-3,NA,TRBV28
TGTGCCAGTAGCGCACAAAGGGATCGGGGCTATGGCTACACCTTC,CASSAQRDRGYGYTF,NA,TRBJ1-2,NA,TRBV19
TGTGCCACCAGCAGTTACGGGGGGACCGATACGCAGTATTTT,CATSSYGGTDTQYF,TRBD2,TRBJ2-3,once,TRBV15
TGTGCCAGCAGCTTGTACGGGGATCAGCCCCAGCATTTT,CASSLYGDQPQHF,NA,TRBJ1-5,NA,TRBV5-6
TGTGCCAGCAGGTACTCCTACGAGCAGTACTTC,CASRYSYEQYF,NA,TRBJ2-7,NA,TRBV2
TGTGCCAGCAGCCCCCGGGGGGGGCTCTCCTACGAGCAGTACTTC,CASSPRGGLSYEQYF,TRBD2,TRBJ2-7,NA,TRBV9
TGTGCCAGCAGCCCCTCCTCCGGGACATCAGCAAGGGAGCAGTACTTC,CASSPSSGTSAREQYF,NA,TRBJ2-7,NA,TRBV28
TGCGCCAGCAGTTCGGGTGAGCAGTTCTTC,CASSSGEQFF,NA,TRBJ2-1,NA,TRBV5-1
TGCGCCAGCAGCTTGGGGGGGGTTCGGAATCAGCCCCAGCATTTT,CASSLGGVRNQPQHF,NA,TRBJ1-5,NA,TRBV5-1
TGTGCCAGCAGTTTATTTAGGGAGTCACCCCTCCACTTT,CASSLFRESPLHF,NA,TRBJ1-6,NA,TRBV27
TGTGCCAGCAGCTTGGTGGGCGCCACTGAAGCTTTCTTT,CASSLVGATEAFF,NA,TRBJ1-1,NA,TRBV5-4
TGCGCCAGCAGCTTGGCGGGGGAAGGAGGACAGCCCCAGCATTTT,CASSLAGEGGQPQHF,NA,TRBJ1-5,few,TRBV5-1
TGTGCCAGCAGCGCCTTACAGGGGGATGAGCAGTTCTTC,CASSALQGDEQFF,TRBD1,TRBJ2-1,NA,TRBV9
TGTGCCAGCAGCGTGGACAGCGCCTACGAGCAGTACTTC,CASSVDSAYEQYF,NA,TRBJ2-7,NA,TRBV2
TGTGCCAGCAGCCTCTTCTCAGCGGGGGGGATCTATTTT,CASSLFSAGGIYF,TRBD2,TRBJ2-3,NA,TRBV2
TGTGCCAGCAGCCGACAGGGTCAAGAGACCCAGTACTTC,CASSRQGQETQYF,TRBD1,TRBJ2-5,NA,TRBV27
TGTGCCAGCAGTGCCCCTCTTAGCACCGGGGAGCTGTTTTTT,CASSAPLSTGELFF,NA,TRBJ2-2,NA,TRBV27